This TCR beta chain derives from a study of shared clonotypes between healthy human individuals. Profiled with immunoSEQ multiplex PCR; TCRdb holds only in-frame clones, not every one. This repertoire shows about 700,000 clones, 92% found once; its top ten account for about a quarter. CD45RO-negative cells were positively selected for CCR7, leaving out terminally differentiated effector memory CD45RA+ cells. This clonotype was obtained from a man aged 25 to 45 in good health. The sequencing input was naive CD8+ T cells sorted from blood.

In DNA, the CDR3 is TGTGCCACCACACCCATGCAACAGGGGGCAGGGGAGACCCAGTACTTC. Protein product: CATTPMQQGAGETQYF. This rearrangement joins TRBV25-1 to TRBJ2-5; 9 nucleotides agree with TRBD1. With 10 bases clipped from V and 5 bases from J, the junction kept 17 bases outside the gene matches. The CDR3 runs to 16 residues. Germline CDR1 reads MGHDK; CDR2 reads SYGVNS.